These 6 T cell receptor beta chains share one sample of origin, sequenced in a study of T cells expressing NK-cell markers. Reprocessing the 5' RACE reads, TCRdb reports a single entry for every CDR3 protein and omits DNA. The table lists about 150,000 distinct CDR3 sequences. Sequenced input: blood T cells: a sorted CD56 or NKG2C T cell subset, CD4+ or CD8+ T cells, or bulk PBMC T cells (not recorded which). Receptor source: a man aged 18-75 years in good health.

This sequence joins TRBV7-3 and TRBJ1-1. The CDR3 is made up of 14 amino acids. Germline CDR1 SGHTA, CDR2 FQGTGA. CDR3 amino acids: CASSLIAGQPEAFF.

The gene calls are TRBV2 and TRBJ2-3; the TCRdb D gene call, TRBD2, has no DNA to confirm it. The germline CDR1 and CDR2 sequences are SNHLY and FYNNEI. CDR3 size: 13 residues. The CDR3 sequence: CASSPGLADTQYF.

The V gene is TRBV11-2, the J gene TRBJ1-5. The length of the CDR3 is 13 residues. The germline V gene has CDR1 SGHAT and CDR2 FQNNGV. The CDR3 here is CASSLATGQPQHF.

The chain carries TRBV5-1 and TRBJ1-2; checking the TCRdb D call of TRBD1 is not possible without DNA. The CDR3 sequence is 14 residues long. Germline CDR1 and CDR2: SGHRS and YFSETQ. The CDR3 protein is CASNGGQGREGYTF.

V usage is TRBV13 and J usage is TRBJ2-7; as DNA is missing, the TRBD2 call by TCRdb cannot be tested. Germline V gives CDR1 PRHDT, CDR2 FYEKMQ (reference sequence). The CDR3 totals 15 residues. The chain's CDR3 is CASSLGGGPPEEQYF.

The chain links TRBV27 to TRBJ2-2. The CDR3 sequence is 14 residues long. The germline V gene has CDR1 MNHEY and CDR2 SMNVEV (reference sequence). The CDR3 is CASSFHDPTGELFF.